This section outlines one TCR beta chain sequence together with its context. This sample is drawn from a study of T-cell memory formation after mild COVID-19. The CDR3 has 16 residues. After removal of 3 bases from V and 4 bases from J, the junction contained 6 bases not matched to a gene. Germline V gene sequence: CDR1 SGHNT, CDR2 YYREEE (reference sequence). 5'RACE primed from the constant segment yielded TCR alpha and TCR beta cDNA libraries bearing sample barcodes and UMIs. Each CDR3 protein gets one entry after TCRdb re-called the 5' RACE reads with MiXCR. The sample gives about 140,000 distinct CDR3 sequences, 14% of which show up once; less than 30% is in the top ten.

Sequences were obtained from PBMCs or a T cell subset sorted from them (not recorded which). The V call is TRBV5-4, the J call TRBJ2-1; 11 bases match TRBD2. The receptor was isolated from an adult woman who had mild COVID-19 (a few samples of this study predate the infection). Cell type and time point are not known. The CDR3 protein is CASSSHTSGSYNEQFF. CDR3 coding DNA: TGTGCCAGCAGCTCACATACTAGCGGGAGTTACAATGAGCAGTTCTTC.